The 25 T cell receptor beta chains listed next were all sequenced from one sample in a study of shared clonotypes between healthy human individuals. Clones were read by immunoSEQ multiplex PCR, and TCRdb kept only the in-frame ones, dropping some. The table has around 700,000 clones, around 78% seen once; the top ten hold roughly 1.9%. Sequenced material: memory CD4+ T cells sorted from blood. The subset here: CD45RA-negative fraction. The source is a woman aged 25 to 45 in good health.

This chain connects TRBV5-1 to TRBJ2-3, with 10 bases aligning to TRBD2. This CDR3 spans 18 amino acids. With 0 bases clipped from V and 1 base from J, the junction kept 8 bases outside the gene matches. Germline V gene sequence: CDR1 SGHRS, CDR2 YFSETQ. In nucleotides, the CDR3 is TGCGCCAGCAGCTTGGTCCCAACCGGGACTAGCGGCACAGATACGCAGTATTTT. Translated: CASSLVPTGTSGTDTQYF.

This chain joins TRBV10-2 and TRBJ2-7; 8 nucleotides line up with TRBD2. The germline gives CDR1 WSHSY, CDR2 SAAADI. The V and J ends lost 7 bases and 3 bases, in that order; junction bases with no gene match: 20. There are 18 residues in the CDR3. This chain's CDR3 is CASNPGLGSATVFYEQYF. DNA of the CDR3: TGCGCCAGCAACCCGGGACTAGGGTCCGCTACGGTCTTCTACGAGCAGTACTTC.

Comments on this clone: Other DNA sequences in the same sample also yield this CDR3. The chain has TRBV27 and TRBJ2-3, with D possibly matching TRBD2 (7 bases). The CDR3 is made up of 15 amino acids. Trimming left V 3 bases short and J 4 bases short, with 14 bases between. CDR1 is MNHEY, CDR2 SMNVEV, per germline (reference sequence). For the CDR3, the DNA is TGTGCCAGCAGTTTCGGGGGGCGCAGGGCAGATACGCAGTATTTT. Its translation is CASSFGGRRADTQYF.

This chain uses TRBV19 with TRBJ2-1; D gene unclear. V was pared by 5 bases and J by 7 bases, with 12 bases between. This CDR3 contains 13 residues. In germline, CDR1 is LNHDA, CDR2 SQIVND (reference sequence). Here the CDR3 reads CASSFQGYNEQFF. The CDR3, as DNA: TGTGCCAGTAGTTTCCAAGGTTATAATGAGCAGTTCTTC.

This clone was picked up one time. The chain combines TRBV5-1 with TRBJ2-5; TRBD2 matches 8 bases. The trim removed 4 bases at V and 3 bases at J, leaving 8 bases unmatched. This CDR3 spans 15 amino acids. Germline CDR1 SGHRS, CDR2 YFSETQ. CDR3 residues: CASSLGTREKETQYF. In DNA form, the CDR3 reads TGCGCCAGCAGCCTCGGGACTAGAGAGAAAGAGACCCAGTACTTC.

This chain links TRBV28 with TRBJ1-5; D not certain. This CDR3 is built from 13 residues. Per germline, CDR1 MDHEN and CDR2 SYDVKM. V was shortened by 3 bases and J by 7 bases, with 10 bases between the two germline ends. The CDR3 DNA reads as TGTGCCAGCAGTTTCGGCGCCTTCCAGCCCCAGCATTTT. Its protein product is CASSFGAFQPQHF.

This sequence joins TRBV28 and TRBJ1-3; tentative D call: TRBD1 (6 bases). The CDR3 consists of 16 residues. The germline V gene has CDR1 MDHEN and CDR2 SYDVKM. Trimming left V 5 bases short and J 2 bases short, with 16 bases between. CDR3 DNA: TGTGCCAGCAGTCCTCTTACAGGGTTGGCTGGAAACACCATATATTTT. It is translated as CASSPLTGLAGNTIYF.

The chain has TRBV4-2 and TRBJ2-2; 9 bases map to TRBD2. CDR1 LGHNA and CDR2 YNFKEQ come from the germline V gene. V gave up 4 bases and J gave up 5 bases; unmatched junction bases: 11. The CDR3 has 17 amino acids. This CDR3 is CASSPRASGAETGELFF. In DNA form, the CDR3 reads TGTGCCAGCAGCCCCCGGGCTAGCGGGGCCGAAACCGGGGAGCTGTTTTTT.

The chain is built from TRBV7-2 and TRBJ1-1; D is undetermined. The ends were cut back, 1 base at V and 5 bases at J, with 14 bases in the middle. Germline CDR1 and CDR2: SGHTA and FQGNSA. The CDR3 length is 15 residues. The CDR3 nucleotides read TGTGCCAGCAGCTTAGGCACTCCCGGTGGGACTGAAGCTTTCTTT. Translated: CASSLGTPGGTEAFF.

The chain carries TRBV29-1 and TRBJ2-1; TRBD2 matches 9 bases. CDR3 size: 15 residues. Germline CDR1 SQVTM, CDR2 ANQGSEA. V was pared by 0 bases and J by 5 bases, with 5 bases of the junction left unmatched. This chain's CDR3 is CSVEDRGRAHNEQFF. DNA for the CDR3: TGCAGCGTTGAAGATCGCGGGAGGGCGCACAATGAGCAGTTCTTC.

V and J are TRBV27 and TRBJ1-1; no definite D call. V shed 7 bases and J shed 2 bases, with 11 bases lying between them. The CDR3 is made up of 13 amino acids. Germline values: CDR1 MNHEY, CDR2 SMNVEV (reference sequence). The CDR3 DNA is TGTGCCAGCACGGCCAACGCAAACACTGAAGCTTTCTTT. This gives the protein CASTANANTEAFF.

This rearrangement joins TRBV7-6 to TRBJ2-7, with TRBD1 matching 7 bases. Germline lookup yields CDR1 SGHVS and CDR2 FNYEAQ. This CDR3 is 12 amino acids long. Trimming removed 8 bases from V and 2 bases from J; junction bases left unmatched: 3. CDR3 in DNA: TGTGCCAGCCGGGGACAGACCTACGAGCAGTACTTC. Amino acids: CASRGQTYEQYF.

The V call is TRBV10-1, the J call TRBJ2-7; D unresolved. V was trimmed by 5 bases and J by 5 bases, leaving 19 bases between them. Germline loops: CDR1 WNHNN, CDR2 SYGVQD (reference sequence). The CDR3 is 15 residues long. The CDR3 protein is CASSQAGPPLDEQYF. The CDR3 DNA reads TGCGCCAGCAGTCAGGCTGGACCCCCCTTGGACGAGCAGTACTTC.

The rearrangement uses TRBV27 and TRBJ2-3, with D perhaps TRBD2 (6 bases). The CDR3 loop spans 16 amino acids. V was cut by 6 bases and J by 4 bases, with 20 bases left in between. Germline-derived CDR1 and CDR2 are MNHEY and SMNVEV (reference sequence). The CDR3 protein is CASRRGIRASADTQYF. The CDR3 bases are TGTGCCAGCAGACGGGGGATTAGGGCATCCGCAGATACGCAGTATTTT.

The chain uses TRBV2 and TRBJ2-2; D gene unclear. Germline values: CDR1 SNHLY, CDR2 FYNNEI. Trimming removed 4 bases at V and 3 bases at J, with 9 bases between. The CDR3 totals 14 residues. The CDR3 is CASSGAGDTGELFF. The DNA for the CDR3 is TGTGCCAGCAGTGGGGCAGGAGACACCGGGGAGCTGTTTTTT.

Points on this clone: This CDR3 is also generated by other DNA sequences in the sample. The chain links TRBV19 to TRBJ2-5, with D perhaps matching TRBD2 (6 bases). V lost 5 bases and J 5 bases, leaving 12 bases between the germline ends. CDR3 length: 13 residues. Germline V gene lookup returns CDR1 LNHDA and CDR2 SQIVND (reference sequence). CDR3 in amino acids: CASSVRDSETQYF. In nucleotides, the CDR3 is TGTGCCAGTAGTGTCCGGGACTCCGAGACCCAGTACTTC.

This sequence joins TRBV4-1 and TRBJ1-1; D is unclear. This CDR3 is 14 amino acids long. V lost 6 bases and J 1 base, leaving 12 bases between the germline ends. Germline-derived CDR1 and CDR2 are MGHRA and YSYEKL. CDR3 region: CASRGPTRNTEAFF. For the CDR3, the DNA is TGCGCCAGCAGGGGCCCCACGAGGAACACTGAAGCTTTCTTT.

The chain is built from TRBV4-1 and TRBJ2-1; TRBD2 is a possible D gene (5 bases). The CDR3 sequence is 15 residues long. Germline V lookup: CDR1 MGHRA, CDR2 YSYEKL. Trimming left V 1 base short and J 5 bases short, with 12 bases between. The CDR3 loop is CASSQGGSKDNEQFF. The CDR3 DNA is TGCGCCAGCAGCCAAGGAGGGTCGAAGGACAATGAGCAGTTCTTC.

The gene calls are TRBV27 and TRBJ1-5, with a possible D match to TRBD1 (6 bases). This CDR3 is built from 14 residues. The germline gives CDR1 MNHEY, CDR2 SMNVEV (reference sequence). V was trimmed by 3 bases and J by 3 bases, leaving 9 bases between them. Written as DNA, the CDR3 is TGTGCCAGCAGTTTGGGGGGGGCCAATCAGCCCCAGCATTTT. It translates to CASSLGGANQPQHF.

The chain links TRBV19 to TRBJ2-3, with D perhaps TRBD1 or TRBD2 (5 bases each). Trimming shortened V by 9 bases and J by 7 bases, and 23 bases separated the two germline ends. Germline assignment: CDR1 LNHDA and CDR2 SQIVND (reference sequence). The CDR3 loop spans 15 amino acids. This CDR3 is CARTRPGTGTYTQYF. In DNA form, the CDR3 reads TGTGCCAGAACGAGGCCCGGGACCGGCACTTATACGCAGTATTTT.

The chain is built from TRBV11-2 and TRBJ2-3; 7 nucleotides match TRBD1. Germline lookup yields CDR1 SGHAT and CDR2 FQNNGV. V shed 0 bases, J shed 2 bases, and the junction held 2 bases outside the gene matches. The length of the CDR3 is 15 residues. In nucleotides, the CDR3 is TGTGCCAGCAGCTTAGAGGGACAGTACACAGATACGCAGTATTTT. Encoded protein: CASSLEGQYTDTQYF.

The V call is TRBV6-1, the J call TRBJ1-2; D gene uncertain. The CDR3 is 14 amino acids. CDR1 and CDR2 from the germline V gene are MNHNS and SASEGT. V lost 7 bases to trimming and J lost 2 bases, with 14 bases between them. CDR3 loop: CASTQRLGNYGYTF. CDR3 DNA sequence: TGTGCCAGCACCCAGAGATTGGGAAACTATGGCTACACCTTC.

The CDR3, as DNA: TGTGCCAGCAGTGACCTGGGACAGGGTGAGGGTGAGCAGTTCTTC. This gives the protein CASSDLGQGEGEQFF. V is TRBV6-4 and J is TRBJ2-1, with 9 bases lining up with TRBD1. Germline V gives CDR1 MRHNA, CDR2 SNTAGT. Unmatched junction bases numbered 8, after V lost 2 bases and J lost 9 bases. This CDR3 region has 15 residues.

The chain uses TRBV5-1 and TRBJ2-7; no reliable D call. The CDR3 sequence is 13 residues long. With 4 bases removed from V and 7 bases from J, the gap between germline ends came to 15 bases. Germline CDR1 is SGHRS and CDR2 is YFSETQ. The CDR3 protein is CASSQTAGGEQYF. The CDR3 DNA is TGCGCCAGCAGCCAGACGGCCGGTGGGGAGCAGTACTTC.

V gene TRBV2 combines with J gene TRBJ2-7; TRBD1 matches at 7 bases. After removal of 9 bases from V and 1 base from J, the junction contained 9 bases not matched to a gene. Germline CDR1 SNHLY, CDR2 FYNNEI. This CDR3 spans 14 amino acids. The CDR3 loop reads CARDKTGFSYEQYF. The CDR3 DNA reads TGTGCCAGGGACAAGACAGGGTTTTCCTACGAGCAGTACTTC.